These T cell receptor beta chains were read from a single sample in a study of technical replicates of blood from four donors. Profiled with immunoSEQ multiplex PCR; TCRdb holds only in-frame clones, not every one. The table records 79,000 or so clones, around 90% of them present only once. Sample: T cells isolated from PBMCs. These receptors were obtained from a human donor in good health. Each CDR3 is given with its conserved first and last residue. D genes are given only for firm matches. The size of a clone is reported for some rows only, either as once, few or many, or as a class for expanded clones.

v_call	clone_size	j_call	d_call	cdr3_nt	cdr3_aa
TRBV7-8	NA	TRBJ1-1	TRBD1	TGTGCCAGCAGCCAACGGACAGGGGCAGACACTGAAGCTTTCTTT	CASSQRTGADTEAFF
TRBV5-6	NA	TRBJ1-2	TRBD1	TGTGCCAGCAGCCACGACAGGGGGCTTGGCTACACCTTC	CASSHDRGLGYTF
TRBV6-4	once	TRBJ2-5	TRBD2	TGTGCCAGCAGGGAAGAAACACTAGCGGGAGGGCGGGAGACCCAGTACTTC	CASREETLAGGRETQYF
TRBV7-9	NA	TRBJ2-3	TRBD1	TGTGCCAGCAGCTTCCCACTGGACAGGGTGACAGATACGCAGTATTTT	CASSFPLDRVTDTQYF
TRBV10-2	NA	TRBJ2-1	TRBD2	TGCGCCAGCAAACGCGGGGGTGGCGATGAGCAGTTCTTC	CASKRGGGDEQFF
TRBV4-2	NA	TRBJ2-1	TRBD2	TGTGCCAGCAGCCCGAGCGGGGACTACAATGAGCAGTTCTTC	CASSPSGDYNEQFF
TRBV10-3	NA	TRBJ2-5	NA	TGTGCCATCGCTGCGTATTACCAAGAGACCCAGTACTTC	CAIAAYYQETQYF
TRBV30	few	TRBJ1-1	NA	TGTGCCTGGAGTGTAGGCCAGGTCACTGAAGCTTTCTTT	CAWSVGQVTEAFF
TRBV2	NA	TRBJ2-5	NA	TGTGCCAGCAGTGAGTTCGAGGAGGCTCAAGAGACCCAGTACTTC	CASSEFEEAQETQYF
TRBV25-1	NA	TRBJ2-3	TRBD2	TGTGCCAGCAAACTAGCGGGGGGGGCAGATACGCAGTATTTT	CASKLAGGADTQYF
TRBV4-1	NA	TRBJ1-4	NA	TGCGCCAGCAGCCAAGACCGTTTGCGCACTAATGAAAAACTGTTTTTT	CASSQDRLRTNEKLFF
TRBV6-5	NA	TRBJ1-5	NA	TGTGCCAGCAGTTACTCGTGGCAGGGTGGTCAGCCCCAGCATTTT	CASSYSWQGGQPQHF
TRBV2	NA	TRBJ1-2	TRBD1	TGTGCCAGCAGTGAAGCCGCCGGGACAGGGGACTATGGCTACACCTTC	CASSEAAGTGDYGYTF
TRBV28	NA	TRBJ1-5	NA	TGTGCCAGCAGTTCCCCCGACAGATACAATCAGCCCCAGCATTTT	CASSSPDRYNQPQHF
TRBV7-9	once	TRBJ1-4	NA	TGTGCCAGCAGCTTAGGCGTTGCAACTAATGAAAAACTGTTTTTT	CASSLGVATNEKLFF
TRBV9	NA	TRBJ2-2	TRBD2	TGTGCCAGCAGCGGAACGGGACTAGCGGTGAAGAACACCGGGGAGCTGTTTTTT	CASSGTGLAVKNTGELFF
TRBV5-8	NA	TRBJ1-2	TRBD1	TGTGCCAGTCTAGACAGGGGGATCGTGGGCTACACCTTC	CASLDRGIVGYTF
TRBV27	NA	TRBJ2-7	NA	TGTGCCAGCAGTTTTACAGGGAGCTCCTACGAGCAGTACTTC	CASSFTGSSYEQYF
TRBV29-1	NA	TRBJ1-2	NA	TGCAGCGTCATCGACAGGAACTATGGCTACACCTTC	CSVIDRNYGYTF
TRBV28	NA	TRBJ2-1	NA	TGTGCCATACAGCAAAATGAGCAGTTCTTC	CAIQQNEQFF
TRBV27	once	TRBJ2-7	NA	TGTGCCAGCAGTTGGGGGGGCCCATTTTACGAGCAGTACTTC	CASSWGGPFYEQYF
TRBV28	NA	TRBJ2-1	TRBD2	TGTGCCAGCAGTGTAGCGGGAGGCTCCTACAATGAGCAGTTCTTC	CASSVAGGSYNEQFF
TRBV4-1	once	TRBJ2-7	NA	TGCGCCAGCAGCCTATACTCCCTGCGCGATGACTACGAGCAGTACTTC	CASSLYSLRDDYEQYF
TRBV9	NA	TRBJ2-7	TRBD2	TGTGCCAGCAGCGTAGGTTCTAGCGGGAGATCTTACGAGCAGTACTTC	CASSVGSSGRSYEQYF
TRBV11-2	NA	TRBJ2-1	NA	TGTGCCAGCAGCCCCACCACTAGTGGGGACAATGAGCAGTTCTTC	CASSPTTSGDNEQFF
TRBV4-1	NA	TRBJ1-4	NA	TGCGCCAGCAGCCAATCACCTCATGCGACTAATGAAAAACTGTTTTTT	CASSQSPHATNEKLFF
TRBV5-4	NA	TRBJ1-2	TRBD1	TGTGCCAGCAGCTACCGGGACAGGGGACGAGGCTACACCTTC	CASSYRDRGRGYTF
TRBV7-6	NA	TRBJ2-7	NA	TGTGCCAGCAGCTCCCCAGGACAGACCTACGAGCAGTACTTC	CASSSPGQTYEQYF
TRBV25-1	NA	TRBJ2-5	NA	TGTGCCAGCAGTGAATATTCGGAGACCCAGTACTTC	CASSEYSETQYF
TRBV11-3	NA	TRBJ1-1	TRBD1	TGTGCCAGCAGCAACAGGGGGCCGGACACTGAAGCTTTCTTT	CASSNRGPDTEAFF
TRBV4-1	NA	TRBJ1-1	TRBD1	TGCGCCAGCAGCAAAGGACAGGATACGAACACTGAAGCTTTCTTT	CASSKGQDTNTEAFF
TRBV11-2	NA	TRBJ2-7	NA	TGTGCCAGCAGCTCCGAACTGTTCCCGGCCACACGGAGCTCCTACGAGCAGTACTTC	CASSSELFPATRSSYEQYF
TRBV7-2	NA	TRBJ2-7	TRBD2	TGTGCCAGCAGCTTAGTTCCTAGCGGGACCTACGAGCAGTACTTC	CASSLVPSGTYEQYF
TRBV5-1	NA	TRBJ2-5	TRBD2	TGCGCCAGCAGCTCGGCAACTAGCGGGGGGGCGAAGACCCAGTACTTC	CASSSATSGGAKTQYF
TRBV7-2	NA	TRBJ2-7	NA	TGTGCCAGCAGCTCCCCCCAGGCGTTTTCCTACGAGCAGTACTTC	CASSSPQAFSYEQYF
TRBV5-1	NA	TRBJ2-5	NA	TGCGCCAGCAGCTTGCGATATGGGGAGTACCAAGAGACCCAGTACTTC	CASSLRYGEYQETQYF
TRBV7-3	NA	TRBJ2-2	NA	TGTGCCAGCAGCTTAAACGGAGGGGGCAGCACCGGGGAGCTGTTTTTT	CASSLNGGGSTGELFF
TRBV10-1	NA	TRBJ1-6	NA	TGCGCCAGCACCTCGGACGGGAATAATTCACCCCTCCACTTT	CASTSDGNNSPLHF
TRBV6-1	NA	TRBJ1-4	NA	TGTGCCAGCAGTAAGACCCAGGGGGAAAAACTGTTTTTT	CASSKTQGEKLFF
TRBV6-1	NA	TRBJ2-2	NA	TGTGCCAGCAGTCCCTCCGGGATTACCGGGGAGCTGTTTTTT	CASSPSGITGELFF
TRBV7-3	once	TRBJ2-1	TRBD1	TGTGCCAGCAGCGAGACAGGGGCGGCTGTGAGGGAGCAGTTCTTC	CASSETGAAVREQFF
TRBV2	once	TRBJ2-3	NA	TGTGCCAGCAGTGCCGGCGGCACTTACACAGATACGCAGTATTTT	CASSAGGTYTDTQYF
TRBV6-1	NA	TRBJ1-6	NA	TGTGCCAGCAGTGAAGTGGGGGGCTCCTATAATTCACCCCTCCACTTT	CASSEVGGSYNSPLHF
TRBV23-1	NA	TRBJ2-2	TRBD1	TGCGCCAGCAGTCAAGAGGGGGCGAGCACCGGGGAGCTGTTTTTT	CASSQEGASTGELFF
TRBV19	NA	TRBJ2-5	TRBD2	TGTGCCAGTAGAAGCGGGGGGGTGCGAGAGACCCAGTACTTC	CASRSGGVRETQYF
TRBV28	NA	TRBJ1-6	TRBD1	TGTGCCAGCAGAGACAGGGGGCAATTCACCCTCCACTTT	CASRDRGQFTLHF
TRBV6-1	NA	TRBJ1-1	TRBD1	TGTGCCACCCAAACAGGGGGCACTGAAGCTTTCTTT	CATQTGGTEAFF
TRBV27	NA	TRBJ2-3	NA	TGTGCCAGCAGTTTATCGGGAAGGGGTACGCAGTATTTT	CASSLSGRGTQYF
TRBV5-1	once	TRBJ2-2	TRBD1	TGCGCCAGCAGCTCCGCAGGGGGCACTGACACCGGGGAGCTGTTTTTT	CASSSAGGTDTGELFF
TRBV7-2	NA	TRBJ1-2	NA	TGTGCCAGCAGCCCAACCTCCGGGACTTTAAACCGACTCTATGGCTACACCTTC	CASSPTSGTLNRLYGYTF